The 15 T cell receptor beta chains below all came from one sample that was sequenced in a study of blood T cell repertoires in COVID-19. Method: immunoSEQ multiplex PCR; TCRdb's copy keeps in-frame clones and lacks some. The repertoire consists of around 260,000 clones, with 75% to 90% occurring once and the leading ten covering just under 2%. The specimen sequenced was peripheral blood. The receptor source for this set is a man aged 30 to 39 with active or convalescent COVID-19.

The J gene is TRBJ1-1, the V gene TRBV10-3; the D is unclear. V lost 10 bases to trimming and J lost 1 base, with 16 bases between them. Germline CDR1 ENHRY, CDR2 SYGVKD. This CDR3 spans 14 amino acids. CDR3 DNA sequence: TGTGCCACAAAAAACCCGGAGAAGAACACTGAAGCTTTCTTT. This codes for CATKNPEKNTEAFF.

This sequence joins TRBV11-2 and TRBJ2-1; TRBD2 matches at 8 bases. Looked up from germline, CDR1 is SGHAT and CDR2 is FQNNGV. This CDR3 has 15 residues. With 6 bases clipped from V and 5 bases from J, the junction kept 9 bases outside the gene matches. Here the CDR3 reads CASRPTRLANNEQFF. CDR3 bases: TGTGCCAGCAGGCCGACCCGACTAGCGAACAATGAGCAGTTCTTC.

The chain recombines TRBV11-2 with TRBJ2-7; possibly TRBD1 for D (6 bases). Deletions cut 3 bases from V and 0 bases from J, with 12 bases between. The V gene's germline CDR1 is SGHAT and CDR2 FQNNGV. The CDR3 consists of 15 residues. This chain's CDR3 is CASSFRGLSSYEQYF. CDR3 nucleotide sequence: TGTGCCAGCAGCTTTAGGGGGTTAAGCTCCTACGAGCAGTACTTC.

This chain connects TRBV5-1 to TRBJ1-5, with 7 bases aligning to TRBD1. V shed 4 bases and J 5 bases; nucleotides not matched to a gene: 3. CDR1 is SGHRS, CDR2 YFSETQ, per germline. The CDR3 loop spans 13 amino acids. CDR3 loop: CASSNTGDQPQHF. CDR3 DNA sequence: TGCGCCAGCAGCAACACAGGGGATCAGCCCCAGCATTTT.

This sequence joins TRBV4-2 and TRBJ1-4; 9 bases map to TRBD1. Germline lookup yields CDR1 LGHNA and CDR2 YNFKEQ. With 0 bases clipped from V and 5 bases from J, the junction kept 4 bases outside the gene matches. This CDR3 comprises 16 residues. The CDR3 protein is CASSQDGGTGNEKLFF. The CDR3 DNA reads TGTGCCAGCAGCCAAGATGGGGGGACAGGGAATGAAAAACTGTTTTTT.

V gene TRBV5-4 combines with J gene TRBJ1-3; a possible D gene is TRBD1 (5 bases). With 1 base removed from V and 0 bases from J, the gap between germline ends came to 11 bases. The CDR3 sequence is 16 residues long. Germline V lookup: CDR1 SGHNT, CDR2 YYREEE (reference sequence). CDR3 sequence (DNA): TGTGCCAGCAGCTTGCAGGGTCCCTACTCTGGAAACACCATATATTTT. Translation gives CASSLQGPYSGNTIYF.

The chain carries TRBV27 and TRBJ1-5; 8 bases are shared with TRBD1. The CDR3 is 15 residues long. CDR1 and CDR2 from the germline V gene are MNHEY and SMNVEV (reference sequence). The J segment lost 6 bases and the V segment lost 5 bases, leaving 9 bases of the junction unmatched. The CDR3 coding sequence is TGTGCCAGCAGTCAAACGCGGACAGGGCCTCAGCCCCAGCATTTT. Its translation: CASSQTRTGPQPQHF.

This chain uses TRBV4-1 with TRBJ1-1; D may be TRBD1 (5 bases). Germline values: CDR1 MGHRA, CDR2 YSYEKL. The CDR3 runs to 19 residues. Trimming removed 4 bases at V and 0 bases at J, with 24 bases between. CDR3 in DNA: TGCGCCAGCAGCCCTATTAGCTTTTGGAAGGGGAACATGAACACTGAAGCTTTCTTT. This sequence encodes CASSPISFWKGNMNTEAFF.

J is TRBJ2-1 and V is TRBV6-5; D not certain. The germline V gene has CDR1 MNHEY and CDR2 SVGAGI. CDR3 size: 13 residues. The germline V and J ends were trimmed by 6 bases and 8 bases, with 14 bases remaining between them. CDR3 in DNA: TGTGCCAGCAGATTAATCTCAGGCGATGAGCAGTTCTTC. This translates into CASRLISGDEQFF.

The chain couples TRBV6-5 to TRBJ1-2; no firm D call. The CDR3 loop spans 14 amino acids. CDR1 is MNHEY and CDR2 is SVGAGI in the germline V gene. The ends were cut back, 2 bases at V and 2 bases at J, with 9 bases in the middle. The DNA for the CDR3 is TGTGCCAGCAGTTACCGTGGAGGCAACTATGGCTACACCTTC. Encoded protein: CASSYRGGNYGYTF.

The chain uses TRBV12-3 or TRBV12-4 and TRBJ1-2, with D perhaps matching TRBD1 (5 bases). The CDR3 contains 13 residues. The germline V and J ends were trimmed by 3 bases and 4 bases, with 9 bases remaining between them. CDR3 loop: CASSFPGGYGYTF. The CDR3 region has the DNA TGTGCCAGCAGTTTTCCCGGGGGCTATGGCTACACCTTC.

CDR3 sequence: CASSRTENTEAFF. CDR3 DNA: TGTGCCAGCAGCCGAACAGAGAACACTGAAGCTTTCTTT. The rearrangement joins TRBV3-1 (or the pseudogene TRBV3-2) to TRBJ1-1; D uncertain. The CDR3 extends over 13 amino acids. V lost 4 bases and J 1 base, leaving 7 bases between the germline ends. Germline CDR1 is LGHDT and CDR2 is YNNKEL (reference sequence).

The V and J genes are TRBV27 and TRBJ1-1, with TRBD1 as a possible D gene (6 bases). V was pared by 6 bases and J by 8 bases, with 13 bases between. This CDR3 is built from 12 residues. In germline, CDR1 is MNHEY, CDR2 SMNVEV (reference sequence). CDR3 coding DNA: TGTGCCAGCAGAAGGGGGGGATCCGAAGCTTTCTTT. Translating it yields CASRRGGSEAFF.

The chain has TRBV7-9 and TRBJ2-1, with 15 bases identical to TRBD2. V was clipped by 6 bases and J by 6 bases; unmatched bases: 3. This CDR3 has 15 residues. Germline CDR1 reads SEHNR; CDR2 reads FQNEAQ (reference sequence). The CDR3 DNA reads as TGTGCCAGCAGTTGGACTAGCGGGGGGGCCAATGAGCAGTTCTTC. It is translated as CASSWTSGGANEQFF.

V is TRBV5-1 and J is TRBJ1-2; D call uncertain. The CDR3 contains 15 residues. Between the trimmed V and J ends, which lost 3 bases and 4 bases, there was a span of 16 bases. CDR1 is SGHRS and CDR2 is YFSETQ in the germline V gene. The CDR3 spells CASSSVSSSAYGYTF. For the CDR3, the DNA is TGCGCCAGCAGCTCGGTTTCTTCCAGCGCCTATGGCTACACCTTC.